The clone carrying this T cell receptor (beta chain) was observed a handful of times. The antigen is undetermined. The data derive from a study of quantifying T cell responses using KT2 cells. Study background: Reverse transcription used primers in the TCR alpha and beta constant regions.

V was clipped by 8 bases and J by 1 base, with 13 bases between them. The CDR3 contains 14 residues. Germline CDR1 is WSHSY and CDR2 is SAAADI. General study findings and limits: Even the lowest spike-in, about one KT2 cell per 100,000 PBMC, yielded detectable KT2 sequences.

An oligo carrying a UMI was ligated to the cDNA 3' end. An equimolar mix of RC1.1 and RC1.2 primed the beta chain across TRBC1 and TRBC2. TCRdb reprocessed the UMI-ligation and nested PCR reads with MiXCR, giving one entry per CDR3 protein. Here the sample spans about 33,000 distinct CDR3 sequences, about 9.3% being singletons. Different KT2-to-PBMC ratios were created with a constant PBMC count. Sequencing was performed on PBMCs spiked with cells of the T cell clone KT2. The TCR was taken from a human donor. This chain uses TRBV10-2 with TRBJ2-3, with a possible D match to TRBD2 (5 bases). The DNA of the CDR3 is TGCGCCAGCGGTTGGGGAGTGGGCACAGATACGCAGTATTTT. Its protein is CASGWGVGTDTQYF.